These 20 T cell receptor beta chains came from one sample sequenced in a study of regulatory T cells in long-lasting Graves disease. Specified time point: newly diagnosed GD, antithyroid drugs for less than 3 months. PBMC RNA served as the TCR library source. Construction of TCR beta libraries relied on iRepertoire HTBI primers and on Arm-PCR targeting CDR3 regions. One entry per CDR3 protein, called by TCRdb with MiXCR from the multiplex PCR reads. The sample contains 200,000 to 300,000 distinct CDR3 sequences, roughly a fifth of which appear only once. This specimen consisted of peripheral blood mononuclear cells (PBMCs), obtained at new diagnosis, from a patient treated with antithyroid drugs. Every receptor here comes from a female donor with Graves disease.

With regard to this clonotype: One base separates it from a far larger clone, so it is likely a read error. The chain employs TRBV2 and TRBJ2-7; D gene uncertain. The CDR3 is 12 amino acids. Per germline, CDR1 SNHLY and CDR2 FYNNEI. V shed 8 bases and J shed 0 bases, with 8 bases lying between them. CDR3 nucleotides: TGTGCCAGCGGTCGCCGCTCCTACGAGCAGTACTTC. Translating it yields CASGRRSYEQYF.

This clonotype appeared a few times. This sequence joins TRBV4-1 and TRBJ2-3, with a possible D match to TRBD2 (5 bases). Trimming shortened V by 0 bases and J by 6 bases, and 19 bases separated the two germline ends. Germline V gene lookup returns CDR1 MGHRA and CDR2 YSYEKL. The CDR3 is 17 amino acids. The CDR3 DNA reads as TGCGCCAGCAGCCAAGAAGGCGGCGGAGGTCGCGGGGATACGCAGTATTTT. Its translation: CASSQEGGGGRGDTQYF.

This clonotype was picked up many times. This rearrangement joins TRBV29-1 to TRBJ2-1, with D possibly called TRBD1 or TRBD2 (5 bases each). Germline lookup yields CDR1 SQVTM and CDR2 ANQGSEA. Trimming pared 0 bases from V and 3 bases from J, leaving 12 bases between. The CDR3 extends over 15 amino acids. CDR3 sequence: CSVEDPGTGYNEQFF. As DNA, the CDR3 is TGCAGCGTTGAAGATCCGGGAACAGGCTACAATGAGCAGTTCTTC.

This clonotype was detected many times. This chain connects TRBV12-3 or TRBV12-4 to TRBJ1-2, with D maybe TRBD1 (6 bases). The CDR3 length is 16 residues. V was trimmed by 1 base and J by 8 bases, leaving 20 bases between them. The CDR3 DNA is TGTGCCAGCAGTTTAGAGGGGGGCCGGGCGGTTCGCGGCTACACCTTC. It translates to CASSLEGGRAVRGYTF.

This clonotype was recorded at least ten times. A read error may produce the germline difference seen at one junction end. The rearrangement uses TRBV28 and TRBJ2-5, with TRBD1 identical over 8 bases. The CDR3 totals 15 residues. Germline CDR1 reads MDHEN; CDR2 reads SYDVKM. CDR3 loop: CPCPFPGGAQETQYF. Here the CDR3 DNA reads TGCCCATGTCCCTTCCCAGGGGGCGCACAAGAGACCCAGTACTTC.

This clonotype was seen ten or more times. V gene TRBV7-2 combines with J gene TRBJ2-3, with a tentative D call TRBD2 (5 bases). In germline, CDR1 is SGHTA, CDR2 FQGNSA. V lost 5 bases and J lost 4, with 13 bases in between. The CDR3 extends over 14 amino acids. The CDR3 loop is CASSLRRAADTQYF. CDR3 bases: TGTGCCAGCAGCCTTCGGCGAGCGGCAGATACGCAGTATTTT.

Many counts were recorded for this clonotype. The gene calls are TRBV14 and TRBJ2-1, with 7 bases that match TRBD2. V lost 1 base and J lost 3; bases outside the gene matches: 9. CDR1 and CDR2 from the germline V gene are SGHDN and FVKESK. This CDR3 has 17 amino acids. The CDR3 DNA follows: TGTGCCAGCAGCCAAGGGGTCGGGCGGGGGAACTACAATGAGCAGTTCTTC. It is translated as CASSQGVGRGNYNEQFF.

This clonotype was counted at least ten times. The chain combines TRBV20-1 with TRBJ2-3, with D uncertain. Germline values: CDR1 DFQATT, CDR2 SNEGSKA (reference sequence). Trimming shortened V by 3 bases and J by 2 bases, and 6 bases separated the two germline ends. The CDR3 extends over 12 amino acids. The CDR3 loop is CSAREHTDTQYF. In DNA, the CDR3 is TGCAGTGCTAGGGAGCACACAGATACGCAGTATTTT.

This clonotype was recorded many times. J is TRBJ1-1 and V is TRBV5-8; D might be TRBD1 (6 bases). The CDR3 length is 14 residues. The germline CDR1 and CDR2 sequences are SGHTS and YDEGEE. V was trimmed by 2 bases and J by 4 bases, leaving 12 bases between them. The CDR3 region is CASSFLQGSTEAFF. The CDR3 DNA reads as TGTGCCAGCAGCTTCCTACAGGGCAGCACTGAAGCTTTCTTT.

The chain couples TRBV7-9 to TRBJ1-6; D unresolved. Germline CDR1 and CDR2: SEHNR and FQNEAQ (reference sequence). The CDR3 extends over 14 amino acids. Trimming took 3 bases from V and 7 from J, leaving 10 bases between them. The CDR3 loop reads CASSFAGANSPLHF. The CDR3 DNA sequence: TGTGCCAGCAGCTTCGCAGGAGCGAATTCACCCCTCCACTTT.

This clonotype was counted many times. The CDR3 DNA reads as TGTGCCAGCAGCTTAGATCGGGGGAGCACAGATACGCAGTATTTT. Amino acid sequence: CASSLDRGSTDTQYF. The gene calls are TRBV7-8 and TRBJ2-3; D might be TRBD2 (6 bases). The CDR3 covers 15 residues. Between the trimmed V and J ends, which lost 1 base and 0 bases, there was a span of 8 bases. Germline CDR1 is SGHVS and CDR2 is FQNEAQ.

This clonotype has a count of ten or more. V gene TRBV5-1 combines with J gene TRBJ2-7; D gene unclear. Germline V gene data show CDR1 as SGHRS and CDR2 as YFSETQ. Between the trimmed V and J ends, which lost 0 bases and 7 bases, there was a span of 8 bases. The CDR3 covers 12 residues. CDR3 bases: TGCGCCAGCAGCTTGGTTGCGAGGGAGCAGTACTTC. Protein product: CASSLVAREQYF.

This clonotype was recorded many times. The CDR3 DNA reads as TGTGCCTGGAGTGTACTTGCAGGCACAAATAATTCACCCCTCCACTTT. This encodes CAWSVLAGTNNSPLHF. The chain links TRBV30 to TRBJ1-6; D not resolved. Trimming took off 0 bases at V and 5 bases at J, with 14 bases between the two ends. This CDR3 has 16 residues. CDR1 is GTSNPN and CDR2 is SVGIG in the germline V gene (reference sequence).

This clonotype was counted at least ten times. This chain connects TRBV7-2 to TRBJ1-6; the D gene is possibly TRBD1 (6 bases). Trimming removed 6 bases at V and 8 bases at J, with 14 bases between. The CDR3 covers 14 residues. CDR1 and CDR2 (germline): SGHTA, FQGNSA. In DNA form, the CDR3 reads TGTGCCAGCAGACCCGGGGGCCTCGATTCACCCCTCCACTTT. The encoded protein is CASRPGGLDSPLHF.

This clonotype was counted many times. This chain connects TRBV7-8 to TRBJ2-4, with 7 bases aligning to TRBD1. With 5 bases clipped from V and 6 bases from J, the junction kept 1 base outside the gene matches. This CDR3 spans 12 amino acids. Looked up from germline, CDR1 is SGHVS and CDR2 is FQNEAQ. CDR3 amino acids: CASSRDRNIQYF. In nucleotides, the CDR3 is TGTGCCAGCAGCAGGGACAGAAACATTCAGTACTTC.

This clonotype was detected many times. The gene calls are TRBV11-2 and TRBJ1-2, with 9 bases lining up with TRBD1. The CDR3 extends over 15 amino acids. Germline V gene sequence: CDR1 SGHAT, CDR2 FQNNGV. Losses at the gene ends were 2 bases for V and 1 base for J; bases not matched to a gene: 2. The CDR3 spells CASSLRDRDNYGYTF. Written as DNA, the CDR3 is TGTGCCAGCAGCTTACGGGACAGGGATAACTATGGCTACACCTTC.

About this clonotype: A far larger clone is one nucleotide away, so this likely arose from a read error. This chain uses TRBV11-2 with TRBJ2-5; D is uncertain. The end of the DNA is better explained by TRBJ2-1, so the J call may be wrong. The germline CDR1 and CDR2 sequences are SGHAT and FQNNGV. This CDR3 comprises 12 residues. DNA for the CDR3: TGTGCCAGCAGCCGCGTGTACTACGAGCAGTTCTTC. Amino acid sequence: CASSRVYYEQFF.

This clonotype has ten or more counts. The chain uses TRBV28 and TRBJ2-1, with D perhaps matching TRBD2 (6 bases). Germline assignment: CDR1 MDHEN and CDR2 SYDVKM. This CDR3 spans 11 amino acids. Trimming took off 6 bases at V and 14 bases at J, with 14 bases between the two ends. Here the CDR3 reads CASSLTRGKFF. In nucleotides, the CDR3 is TGTGCCAGCAGCCTGACTAGGGGCAAGTTCTTC.

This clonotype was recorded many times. DNA for the CDR3: TGTGCCAGCAGTGCATTTCGGGAGAGCACAGATACGCAGTATTTT. The encoded protein is CASSAFRESTDTQYF. This sequence joins TRBV6-1 and TRBJ2-3; maybe TRBD2 (6 bases). Germline loops: CDR1 MNHNS, CDR2 SASEGT. CDR3 length: 15 amino acids. V was pared by 4 bases and J by 0 bases, with 11 bases between.

The CDR3 sequence: CASSSGLAGVTDTQYF. The CDR3 nucleotides read TGCGCCAGCAGCTCTGGACTAGCGGGGGTCACAGATACGCAGTATTTT. J is TRBJ2-3 and V is TRBV5-1, with 13 nucleotides matching TRBD2. The germline V gene has CDR1 SGHRS and CDR2 YFSETQ. The CDR3 has 16 amino acids. The trim removed 3 bases at V and 2 bases at J, leaving 3 bases unmatched. The whole variable domain, remainder taken from reference TRBV5-1 and TRBJ2-3, is KAGVTQTPRYLIKTRGQQVTLSCSPISGHRSVSWYQQTPGQGLQFLFEYFSETQRNKGNFPGRFSGRQFSNSRSEMNVSTLELGDSALYLCASSSGLAGVTDTQYFGPGTRLTVL.